The 18 T cell receptor beta chains below all came from one sample that was sequenced in a study of OX40 agonist ivuxolimab in advanced cancers. The library was generated by the immunoSEQ multiplex PCR assay. The table comes from immuneACCESS by way of TCRdb, which keeps in-frame sequences with V and J called. Part of the clones is missing from these tables; in studies checked, under half for an unresolved V gene and the rest for unknown reasons. The sample yields roughly 83,000 clones; less than 95% were counted once. 8.4% of the sample goes to the ten largest clones. This specimen consisted of CD4+ or CD8+ T cells sorted from blood, obtained in a trial of the OX40 agonist ivuxolimab. The source is an adult with an advanced solid tumor such as melanoma, head and neck, liver or kidney cancer.

This chain joins TRBV7-9 and TRBJ1-2; D not resolved. Trimming pared 2 bases from V and 3 bases from J, leaving 16 bases between. The V gene's germline CDR1 is SEHNR and CDR2 FQNEAQ (reference sequence). This CDR3 spans 16 amino acids. CDR3 amino acids: CASSLSRPGIDYGYTF. In nucleotides, the CDR3 is TGTGCCAGCAGCTTATCTCGTCCGGGGATAGACTATGGCTACACCTTC.

CDR3 protein: CASIGQGDNEQFF. As DNA, the CDR3 is TGTGCCAGCATTGGACAGGGAGACAATGAGCAGTTCTTC. This chain joins TRBV5-8 and TRBJ2-1; 8 bases are shared with TRBD1. The CDR3 runs to 13 residues. Looked up from germline, CDR1 is SGHTS and CDR2 is YDEGEE. Trimming at V came to 6 bases and at J to 5 bases, leaving 4 bases not matched to a gene.

This clone appeared once. V and J are TRBV6-5 and TRBJ2-1; D might be TRBD2 (6 bases). Germline V gives CDR1 MNHEY, CDR2 SVGAGI. The CDR3 consists of 12 residues. Deletions cut 10 bases from V and 2 bases from J, with 9 bases between. The DNA of the CDR3 is TGTGCCACCCGGAGGGCCTACAATGAGCAGTTCTTC. Residues: CATRRAYNEQFF.

This chain uses TRBV6-1 with TRBJ2-4; 8 nucleotides match TRBD1. The CDR3 runs 13 residues. V shed 8 bases, J shed 4 bases, and the junction held 4 bases outside the gene matches. Germline CDR1 is MNHNS and CDR2 is SASEGT. CDR3 in amino acids: CASGDRGKNIQYF. The CDR3 region has the DNA TGTGCCAGCGGAGACAGGGGTAAAAACATTCAGTACTTC.

This chain connects TRBV11-2 to TRBJ2-7; TRBD1 matches at 7 bases. From germline, CDR1 is SGHAT and CDR2 FQNNGV. The CDR3 covers 16 residues. V shed 1 base, J shed 6 bases, and the junction held 12 bases outside the gene matches. For the CDR3, the DNA is TGTGCCAGCAGCTTAGGGGGGCAGGGGGTAGGTGGCGAGCAGTACTTC. Its translation: CASSLGGQGVGGEQYF.

The V and J genes are TRBV27 and TRBJ1-4; unclear D gene. Trimming shortened V by 4 bases and J by 5 bases, and 5 bases separated the two germline ends. This CDR3 is built from 12 residues. Germline CDR1 reads MNHEY; CDR2 reads SMNVEV (reference sequence). The CDR3: CASSSRNEKLFF. The CDR3 bases are TGTGCCAGCAGTTCAAGAAATGAAAAACTGTTTTTT.

The rearrangement joins TRBV19 to TRBJ2-1, with D unclear. Trimming took 5 bases from V and 8 from J, leaving 22 bases between them. The germline V gene encodes CDR1 LNHDA and CDR2 SQIVND (reference sequence). The CDR3 spans 16 residues. CDR3 sequence (DNA): TGTGCCAGTAGTTTTGAACGGGTCGTGTTTAACGATGAGCAGTTCTTC. This encodes CASSFERVVFNDEQFF.

This chain links TRBV2 with TRBJ1-5; TRBD1 agrees at 9 bases. The V segment lost 6 bases and the J segment 6 bases; nucleotides outside the gene matches: 9. CDR1 is SNHLY, CDR2 FYNNEI, per germline. The CDR3 totals 15 residues. The CDR3 sequence is CASRQGAFGFQPQHF. CDR3 DNA: TGTGCCAGCAGACAGGGGGCGTTTGGGTTTCAGCCCCAGCATTTT.

V and J are TRBV4-3 and TRBJ2-3; D not certain. This CDR3 comprises 11 residues. The V gene's germline CDR1 is LGHNA and CDR2 YSLEER. Trimming took 1 base from V and 7 from J, leaving 3 bases between them. For the CDR3, the DNA is TGCGCCAGCAGCCAAGGGTATACGCAGTATTTT. Protein: CASSQGYTQYF.

V is TRBV11-2 and J is TRBJ2-4; D might be TRBD2 (6 bases). Trimming shortened V by 4 bases and J by 1 base, and 17 bases separated the two germline ends. Germline CDR1 reads SGHAT; CDR2 reads FQNNGV. CDR3 length: 17 residues. The CDR3: CASSSGRLVRAKNIQYF. CDR3 nucleotide sequence: TGTGCCAGCAGCTCGGGGCGACTAGTCAGGGCCAAAAACATTCAGTACTTC.

The CDR3 is CASSLGTDNSPLHF. The CDR3 DNA follows: TGTGCCAGCAGTTTAGGGACGGATAATTCACCCCTCCACTTT. V usage is TRBV28 and J usage is TRBJ1-6; D may be TRBD1 (5 bases). In germline, CDR1 is MDHEN, CDR2 SYDVKM. The V gene lost 2 bases and the J gene lost 5 bases, with 7 bases spanning the gap. The CDR3 is 14 amino acids.

This clone was found once. The J gene is TRBJ1-1, the V gene TRBV28; D call uncertain. There are 16 residues in the CDR3. In germline, CDR1 is MDHEN, CDR2 SYDVKM. Trimming removed 7 bases from V and 1 base from J, with 19 bases in between. CDR3: CASTIGPQEGNTEAFF. The DNA for the CDR3 is TGTGCCAGCACAATTGGGCCGCAGGAGGGGAACACTGAAGCTTTCTTT.

CDR3 in amino acids: CASSLGTGGLYGYTF. CDR3 in DNA: TGTGCCAGTAGTCTTGGGACAGGGGGCCTTTATGGCTACACCTTC. The chain has TRBV19 and TRBJ1-2; 12 nucleotides line up with TRBD1. Germline V gene data show CDR1 as LNHDA and CDR2 as SQIVND (reference sequence). J lost 5 bases, V lost 5 bases, and 6 bases had no gene match. This CDR3 region has 15 residues.

V is TRBV9 and J is TRBJ2-1; a weak D match, TRBD2 (5 bases). V lost 0 bases, J lost 5 bases, and 12 bases lay in between. The CDR3 is made up of 15 amino acids. Germline V lookup: CDR1 SGDLS, CDR2 YYNGEE. CDR3 DNA: TGTGCCAGCAGCGTAGGTGGCGGGCTTAACAATGAGCAGTTCTTC. Translating gives CASSVGGGLNNEQFF. The variable domain in full, with the rest retrieved from reference TRBV9 and TRBJ2-1, is DSGVTQTPKHLITATGQRVTLRCSPRSGDLSVYWYQQSLDQGLQFLIQYYNGEERAKGNILERFSAQQFPDLHSELNLSSLELGDSALYFCASSVGGGLNNEQFFGPGTRLTVL.

This rearrangement joins TRBV4-1 to TRBJ2-2; weak D call: TRBD1 (7 bases). The CDR3 covers 15 residues. The V and J ends lost 4 bases and 5 bases respectively, with 14 bases between them. Germline loops: CDR1 MGHRA, CDR2 YSYEKL. The CDR3 sequence: CASSRVPGGTGELFF. In DNA form, the CDR3 reads TGCGCCAGCAGCCGCGTCCCAGGGGGGACCGGGGAGCTGTTTTTT.

The chain combines TRBV4-1 with TRBJ1-2; possibly TRBD1 for D (6 bases). With 4 bases removed from V and 5 bases from J, the gap between germline ends came to 11 bases. The CDR3 runs 13 residues. Per the germline V gene, CDR1 is MGHRA and CDR2 is YSYEKL. Here the CDR3 DNA reads TGCGCCAGCAGCCTACCGGACAGATATGGCTACACCTTC. It translates to CASSLPDRYGYTF.

The genes are TRBV6-1 and TRBJ1-6; 8 bases are a match to TRBD1. The V gene's germline CDR1 is MNHNS and CDR2 SASEGT. The CDR3 has 17 residues. The V segment lost 1 base and the J segment 10 bases; nucleotides outside the gene matches: 12. CDR3 DNA sequence: TGTGCCAGCAGTGAAGGGGTGACAGGGGCTGATGGATCACCCCTCCACTTT. It yields the protein CASSEGVTGADGSPLHF.

The chain is built from TRBV11-2 and TRBJ2-7, with no clear D. Trimming removed 1 base at V and 3 bases at J, with 7 bases between. Looked up from germline, CDR1 is SGHAT and CDR2 is FQNNGV. The CDR3 runs 13 residues. The CDR3 DNA reads as TGTGCCAGCAGCTTAGGGGTGGGCTACGAGCAGTACGTC. Amino acid sequence: CASSLGVGYEQYV.